This passage covers 15 T cell receptor beta chains from one sample sequenced in a study of read filtering for tumor transcriptome and immune sequencing. Molecular barcoded adaptors covering alpha/delta and beta/gamma chains were used on roughly 400 ng RNA. TCRdb called the reads again in MiXCR, with one record for every CDR3 protein. The sample yields around 130,000 distinct CDR3 sequences, approximately 13% seen once. The sample consisted of a population of CD138-negative cells sorted from bone marrow. Source of these receptors: a donor aged 40 or older with multiple myeloma.

There are a few counts of this clonotype. A much more abundant neighbour one base away suggests this may be a read error. V is TRBV2 and J is TRBJ1-1; D gene ambiguous. CDR1 SNHLY and CDR2 FYNNEI come from the germline V gene. The CDR3 length is 15 residues. The CDR3 here is CVSSAGTRTNTEAFF. DNA for the CDR3: TGTGTCAGCAGTGCGGGCACAAGGACCAACACTGAAGCTTTCTTT.

This rearrangement joins TRBV5-1 to TRBJ2-3, with 8 bases lining up with TRBD2. This CDR3 is built from 14 residues. Trimming took 4 bases from V and 6 from J; bases not matched to a gene: 7. CDR1 SGHRS and CDR2 YFSETQ come from the germline V gene. Written as DNA, the CDR3 is TGCGCCAGCAGCACAGCGGGAGTAATGGATACGCAGTATTTT. The encoded protein is CASSTAGVMDTQYF.

This clonotype was detected ten times or more. V gene TRBV4-1 combines with J gene TRBJ1-4; D is perhaps TRBD1 (6 bases). Germline CDR1 and CDR2: MGHRA and YSYEKL. With 1 base removed from V and 8 bases from J, the gap between germline ends came to 17 bases. CDR3 size: 16 residues. CDR3 region: CASSQAGGRQSEKLFF. The DNA of the CDR3 is TGCGCCAGCAGCCAAGCCGGGGGCAGACAGTCGGAAAAACTGTTTTTT.

This clonotype was counted a few times. One base away lies a much larger clone, so this may be a sequencing read error. The V gene is TRBV28, the J gene TRBJ2-1, with a tentative D call TRBD2 (6 bases). This CDR3 is built from 14 residues. The germline V gene encodes CDR1 MDHEN and CDR2 SYDVKM. CDR3 in DNA: TGTACCAGCAGTCGTCGGGAGCGCTACAATGAGCAGTTCTTC. Its protein is CTSSRRERYNEQFF.

This clonotype was seen at least ten times. The rearrangement links TRBV5-1 to TRBJ2-1; possibly TRBD2 for D (6 bases). V lost 0 bases, J lost 9 bases, and 10 bases lay in between. The CDR3 is 13 residues long. CDR1 is SGHRS, CDR2 YFSETQ, per germline. CDR3 DNA: TGCGCCAGCAGCTTGGGACTAGTAAGTGAGCAGTTCTTC. Its translation is CASSLGLVSEQFF.

This clonotype qualifies as medium-sized. The rearrangement uses TRBV5-5 and TRBJ2-5; 9 bases line up with TRBD2. Unmatched junction bases numbered 7, after V lost 3 bases and J lost 4 bases. CDR3 size: 15 residues. The germline gives CDR1 SGHKS, CDR2 YYEKEE (reference sequence). In DNA form, the CDR3 reads TGTGCCAGCAGCTCTATAGCGGGAGAGGGAGAGACCCAGTACTTC. Translated, it gives CASSSIAGEGETQYF.

Ten or more counts support this clonotype. CDR3 in DNA: TGTGCCTCTGTTCAACAGGAGAATCAGCCCCAGCATTTT. This translates into CASVQQENQPQHF. This sequence joins TRBV10-3 and TRBJ1-5; tentative D call: TRBD1 (5 bases). Germline V CDR1 and CDR2: ENHRY, SYGVKD. The CDR3 totals 13 residues. The V end lost 11 bases, the J end lost 4 bases, and 15 bases lay between the germline ends.

A single count supports this clonotype. The germline gene is not matched at one end of the junction; a read error may be the cause. V usage is TRBV7-9 and J usage is TRBJ2-3; TRBD1 or TRBD2 may be the D gene (6 bases each). This CDR3 region has 15 residues. Germline CDR1 SEHNR, CDR2 FQNEAQ (reference sequence). The CDR3 sequence: CASSLDPGGTETQYF. As DNA, the CDR3 is TGTGCCAGCAGCTTAGATCCCGGGGGCACAGAAACGCAGTATTTT.

There are many counts of this clonotype. The chain carries TRBV5-1 and TRBJ2-7; 8 positions match TRBD1. Trimming cost V 5 bases and J 2 bases; bases outside gene matches: 9. This CDR3 is 15 amino acids long. Germline CDR1 SGHRS, CDR2 YFSETQ. The CDR3 sequence is CASSFGGQGAYEQYF. CDR3 coding DNA: TGCGCCAGCAGTTTCGGCGGACAGGGCGCCTACGAGCAGTACTTC.

This clonotype has ten or more counts. V gene TRBV12-3 or TRBV12-4 combines with J gene TRBJ1-5; D gene unclear. This CDR3 is 14 amino acids long. Trimming left V 4 bases short and J 0 bases short, with 7 bases between. This CDR3 reads CASSYQNSNQPQHF. Here the CDR3 DNA reads TGTGCCAGCAGTTATCAGAATAGCAATCAGCCCCAGCATTTT.

This clonotype was recorded many times. The chain employs TRBV6-6 and TRBJ1-4; D uncertain. The V gene lost 1 base and the J gene lost 8 bases, with 11 bases spanning the gap. The germline CDR1 and CDR2 sequences are MNHNY and SVGAGI (reference sequence). The CDR3 is 14 residues long. CDR3 in amino acids: CASSYWQPSEKLFF. The CDR3 nucleotides read TGTGCCAGCAGTTACTGGCAGCCTTCGGAAAAACTGTTTTTT.

This clonotype has a count of ten or more. The chain carries TRBV20-1 and TRBJ1-5, with 9 bases lining up with TRBD1. The CDR3 has 14 residues. Per the germline V gene, CDR1 is DFQATT and CDR2 is SNEGSKA (reference sequence). The CDR3 DNA sequence: TGCAGCGGAACACAGGGGGCTCCCGATAGGCCCCAGCATTTT. This sequence encodes CSGTQGAPDRPQHF.

This clonotype was recorded many times. This sequence joins TRBV30 and TRBJ1-1; no clear D gene. The CDR3 is 13 residues long. V lost 0 bases and J 2 bases, leaving 7 bases between the germline ends. Germline values: CDR1 GTSNPN, CDR2 SVGIG (reference sequence). CDR3 region: CAWSVTANTEAFF. In nucleotides, the CDR3 is TGTGCCTGGAGTGTAACAGCAAACACTGAAGCTTTCTTT.

There are a few counts of this clonotype. The CDR3 ends on some other residue instead of the conserved phenylalanine or tryptophan, so this is likely a read error. The genes are TRBV7-8 and TRBJ2-5; 9 nucleotides align to TRBD2. V was clipped by 0 bases and J by 2 bases; unmatched bases: 7. Germline-derived CDR1 and CDR2 are SGHVS and FQNEAQ. The CDR3 totals 17 residues. The CDR3 DNA reads TGTGCCAGCAGCTTAGCCGTTGCGGGAGGGCCGCAAGAGACCCAGTACTTA. Amino acids: CASSLAVAGGPQETQYL.

This clonotype was recorded at least ten times. The CDR3 coding sequence is TGCAGTGCAGGGACAGGGCATCAGCCCCAGCATTTT. This codes for CSAGTGHQPQHF. The chain employs TRBV20-1 and TRBJ1-5, with TRBD1 matching over 9 bases. After removal of 6 bases from V and 5 bases from J, the junction contained 2 bases not matched to a gene. There are 12 residues in the CDR3. CDR1 is DFQATT and CDR2 is SNEGSKA in the germline V gene (reference sequence).